Listed below are T cell receptor beta chains from one sample, sequenced in a study of T-cell memory formation after mild COVID-19. TCRdb reprocessed the 5' RACE reads via MiXCR and lists one record per CDR3 protein. The sample carries nearly 250,000 distinct CDR3 sequences, over 15% recorded once. The sequenced sample consisted of PBMCs or a T cell subset sorted from them (not recorded which). The receptor source for this set is an adult woman who had mild COVID-19 (a few samples of this study predate the infection). Cell type and time point are not known. Each CDR3 is given without its conserved first and last residue.

TRBJ2-4	TRBV12-3/TRBV12-4	ASSPDRLAKNIQY
TRBJ2-4	TRBV5-5	ASSGGTGYNIQY
TRBJ2-7	TRBV30	AWSDLLGPQVREQY
TRBJ1-4	TRBV14	ASSTRTVRDGEKLF
TRBJ2-3	TRBV5-1	ASSAGQGGADTQY
TRBJ2-7	TRBV5-1	ASSLVGQAYEQY
TRBJ1-4	TRBV7-9	ASSPEVTGNEKLF
TRBJ1-4	TRBV5-1	ASSSVGTGVEKLF
TRBJ2-7	TRBV12-3/TRBV12-4	ASSPQPYYEQY
TRBJ1-2	TRBV12-3/TRBV12-4	ASSSHDRAYGYT